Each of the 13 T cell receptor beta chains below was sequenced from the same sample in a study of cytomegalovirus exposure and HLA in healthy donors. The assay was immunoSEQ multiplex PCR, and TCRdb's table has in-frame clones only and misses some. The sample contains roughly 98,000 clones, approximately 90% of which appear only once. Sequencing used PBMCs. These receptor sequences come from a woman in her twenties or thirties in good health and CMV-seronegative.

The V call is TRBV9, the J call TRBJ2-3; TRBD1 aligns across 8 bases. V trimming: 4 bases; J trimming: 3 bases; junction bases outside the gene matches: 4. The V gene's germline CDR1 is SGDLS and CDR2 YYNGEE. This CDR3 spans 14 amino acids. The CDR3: CASSWTGITDTQYF. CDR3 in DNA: TGTGCCAGCAGCTGGACAGGGATTACAGATACGCAGTATTTT.

This CDR3 is CASSPVAGGYEQYF. CDR3 nucleotides: TGCGCCAGCAGCCCCGTAGCGGGAGGCTACGAGCAGTACTTC. The genes are TRBV4-3 and TRBJ2-7; TRBD2 agrees at 10 bases. The CDR3 spans 14 residues. Germline V gene lookup returns CDR1 LGHNA and CDR2 YSLEER. V lost 4 bases, J lost 3 bases, and 3 bases stayed unmatched.

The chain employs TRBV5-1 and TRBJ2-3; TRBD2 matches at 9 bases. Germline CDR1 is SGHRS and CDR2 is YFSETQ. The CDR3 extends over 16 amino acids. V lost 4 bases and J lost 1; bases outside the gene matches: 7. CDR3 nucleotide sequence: TGCGCCAGCAGCCCATACGGCGGGGGGGGCACAGATACGCAGTATTTT. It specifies CASSPYGGGGTDTQYF.

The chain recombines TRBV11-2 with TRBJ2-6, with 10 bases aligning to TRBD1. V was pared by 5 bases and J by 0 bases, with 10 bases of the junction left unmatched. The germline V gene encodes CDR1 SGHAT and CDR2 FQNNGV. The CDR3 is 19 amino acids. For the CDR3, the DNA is TGTGCCAGCAGCCCCGGGACAGGGGAGCCGTCCTCTGGGGCCAACGTCCTGACTTTC. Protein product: CASSPGTGEPSSGANVLTF.

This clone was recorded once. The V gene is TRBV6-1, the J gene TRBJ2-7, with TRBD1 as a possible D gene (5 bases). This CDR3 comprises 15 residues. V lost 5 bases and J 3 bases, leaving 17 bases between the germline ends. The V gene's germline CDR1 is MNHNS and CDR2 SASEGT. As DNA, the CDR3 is TGTGCCAGCAGTCTAGGCTCGCAGGGAATCTACGAGCAGTACTTC. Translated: CASSLGSQGIYEQYF.

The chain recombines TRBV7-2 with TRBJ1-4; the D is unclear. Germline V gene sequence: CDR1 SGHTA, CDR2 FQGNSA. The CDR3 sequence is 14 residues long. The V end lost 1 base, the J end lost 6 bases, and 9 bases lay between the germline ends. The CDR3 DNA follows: TGTGCCAGCAGCTTAGTCGGTCTGGATGAAAAACTGTTTTTT. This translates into CASSLVGLDEKLFF.

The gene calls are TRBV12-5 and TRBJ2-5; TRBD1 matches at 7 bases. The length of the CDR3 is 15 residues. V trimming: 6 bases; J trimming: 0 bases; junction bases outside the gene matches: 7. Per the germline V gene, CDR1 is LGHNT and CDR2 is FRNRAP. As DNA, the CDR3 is TGTGCTAGTGGCTCGGACAGGTCGTACCAAGAGACCCAGTACTTC. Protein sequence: CASGSDRSYQETQYF.

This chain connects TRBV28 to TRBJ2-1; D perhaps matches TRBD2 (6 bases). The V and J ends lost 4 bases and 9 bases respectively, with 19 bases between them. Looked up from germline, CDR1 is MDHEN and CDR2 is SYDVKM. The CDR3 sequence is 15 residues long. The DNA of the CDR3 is TGTGCCAGCAGTTCCCTCGCGGGATATGTTCCTGAGCAGTTCTTC. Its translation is CASSSLAGYVPEQFF.

The CDR3 DNA reads as TGTGCCAGCAGTGAGCACAGCTCTGGAAACACCATATATTTT. This encodes CASSEHSSGNTIYF. The rearrangement links TRBV2 to TRBJ1-3; D uncertain. The germline V gene encodes CDR1 SNHLY and CDR2 FYNNEI. Trimming stripped 3 bases from V and 0 bases from J, with 6 bases between. The CDR3 spans 14 residues.

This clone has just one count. CDR3 coding DNA: TGTGCCAGCAGCTTTCCTACTAGCGGGGCCTACAATGAGCAGTTCTTC. Its translation: CASSFPTSGAYNEQFF. The rearrangement uses TRBV7-8 and TRBJ2-1; 10 bases are shared with TRBD2. The germline gives CDR1 SGHVS, CDR2 FQNEAQ. V lost 3 bases and J lost 2; bases outside the gene matches: 4. The CDR3 is 16 residues long.

This CDR3 is CASSGGTGIDEQFF. The CDR3 DNA follows: TGCGCCAGCAGCGGCGGGACAGGGATCGATGAGCAGTTCTTC. The V and J genes are TRBV5-1 and TRBJ2-1; 9 bases agree with TRBD1. The V segment lost 4 bases and the J segment 8 bases; nucleotides outside the gene matches: 7. The CDR3 loop spans 14 amino acids. Germline CDR1 SGHRS, CDR2 YFSETQ. Full variable domain (remainder filled in from reference TRBV5-1 and TRBJ2-1): KAGVTQTPRYLIKTRGQQVTLSCSPISGHRSVSWYQQTPGQGLQFLFEYFSETQRNKGNFPGRFSGRQFSNSRSEMNVSTLELGDSALYLCASSGGTGIDEQFFGPGTRLTVL.

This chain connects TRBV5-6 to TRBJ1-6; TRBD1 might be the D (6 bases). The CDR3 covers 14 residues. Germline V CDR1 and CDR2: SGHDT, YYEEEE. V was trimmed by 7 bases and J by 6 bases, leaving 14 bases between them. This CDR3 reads CASFSGGANSPLHF. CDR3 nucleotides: TGTGCCAGCTTTAGTGGGGGGGCTAATTCACCCCTCCACTTT.

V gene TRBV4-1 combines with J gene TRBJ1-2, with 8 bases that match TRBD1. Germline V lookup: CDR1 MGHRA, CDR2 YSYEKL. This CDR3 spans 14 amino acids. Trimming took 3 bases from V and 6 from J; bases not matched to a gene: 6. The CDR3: CASSQQTGEDGYTF. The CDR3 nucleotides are TGCGCCAGCAGCCAGCAGACAGGGGAGGATGGCTACACCTTC.